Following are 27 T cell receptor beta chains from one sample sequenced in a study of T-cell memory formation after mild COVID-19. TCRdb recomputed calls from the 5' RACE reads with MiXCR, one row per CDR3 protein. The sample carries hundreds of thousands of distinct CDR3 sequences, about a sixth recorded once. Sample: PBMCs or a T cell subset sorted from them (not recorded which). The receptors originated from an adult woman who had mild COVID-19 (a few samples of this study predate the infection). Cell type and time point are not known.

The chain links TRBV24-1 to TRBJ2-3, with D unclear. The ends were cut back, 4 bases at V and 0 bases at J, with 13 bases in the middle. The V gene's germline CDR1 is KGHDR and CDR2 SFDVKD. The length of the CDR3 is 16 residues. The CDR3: CATSDPTPDSTDTQYF. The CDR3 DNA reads TGTGCCACCAGTGACCCAACCCCTGACAGCACAGATACGCAGTATTTT.

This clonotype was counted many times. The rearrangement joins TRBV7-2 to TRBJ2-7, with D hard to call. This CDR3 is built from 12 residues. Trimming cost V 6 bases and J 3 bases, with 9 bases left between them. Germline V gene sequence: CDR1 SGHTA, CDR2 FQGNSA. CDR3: CASSLDHYEQYF. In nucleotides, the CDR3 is TGTGCCAGCAGTTTGGACCACTACGAGCAGTACTTC.

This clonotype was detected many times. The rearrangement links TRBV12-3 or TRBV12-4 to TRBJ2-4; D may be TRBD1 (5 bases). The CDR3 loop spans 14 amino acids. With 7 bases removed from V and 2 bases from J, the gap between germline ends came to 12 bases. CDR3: CASTHRSSKNIQYF. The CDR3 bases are TGTGCCAGCACTCACAGGTCATCCAAAAACATTCAGTACTTC.

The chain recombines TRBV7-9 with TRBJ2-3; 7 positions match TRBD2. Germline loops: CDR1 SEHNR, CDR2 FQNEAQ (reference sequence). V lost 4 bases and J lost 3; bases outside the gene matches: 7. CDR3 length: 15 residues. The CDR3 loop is CASSSNERGTDTQYF. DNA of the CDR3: TGTGCCAGCAGCTCAAACGAGCGGGGAACAGATACGCAGTATTTT.

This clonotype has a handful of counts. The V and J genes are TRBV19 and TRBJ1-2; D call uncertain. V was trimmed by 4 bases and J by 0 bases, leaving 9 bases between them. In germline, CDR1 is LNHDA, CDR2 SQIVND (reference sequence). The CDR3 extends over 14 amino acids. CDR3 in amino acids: CASSTQHTNYGYTF. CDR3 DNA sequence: TGTGCCAGTAGTACACAGCATACTAACTATGGCTACACCTTC.

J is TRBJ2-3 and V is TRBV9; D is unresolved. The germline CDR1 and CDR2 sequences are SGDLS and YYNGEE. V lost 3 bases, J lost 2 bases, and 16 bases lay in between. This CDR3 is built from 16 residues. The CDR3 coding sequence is TGTGCCAGCAGCGCGATCATTACCCCCCACACAGATACGCAGTATTTT. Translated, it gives CASSAIITPHTDTQYF.

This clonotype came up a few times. This CDR3 reads CASSPGLAGAETQYF. The CDR3 nucleotides read TGTGCCAGCAGTCCGGGACTAGCGGGAGCGGAGACCCAGTACTTC. The chain links TRBV25-1 to TRBJ2-5; 14 bases are a match to TRBD2. The junction had 4 bases not matched to a gene; V was cut back by 5 bases and J by 5 bases. Germline CDR1 reads MGHDK; CDR2 reads SYGVNS. The CDR3 extends over 15 amino acids.

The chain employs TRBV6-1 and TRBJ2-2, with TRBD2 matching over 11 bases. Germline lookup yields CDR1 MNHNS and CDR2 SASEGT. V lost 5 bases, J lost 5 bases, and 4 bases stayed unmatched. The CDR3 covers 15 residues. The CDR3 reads CASSTLAGVTGELFF. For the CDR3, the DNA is TGTGCCAGCAGTACACTAGCGGGAGTGACCGGGGAGCTGTTTTTT.

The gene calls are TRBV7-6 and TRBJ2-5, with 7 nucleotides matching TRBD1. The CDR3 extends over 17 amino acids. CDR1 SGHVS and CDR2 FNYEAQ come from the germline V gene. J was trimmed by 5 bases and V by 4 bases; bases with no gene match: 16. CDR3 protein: CASSYNPPTGRQETQYF. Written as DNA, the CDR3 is TGTGCCAGCAGCTACAACCCCCCGACAGGGCGGCAGGAGACCCAGTACTTC.

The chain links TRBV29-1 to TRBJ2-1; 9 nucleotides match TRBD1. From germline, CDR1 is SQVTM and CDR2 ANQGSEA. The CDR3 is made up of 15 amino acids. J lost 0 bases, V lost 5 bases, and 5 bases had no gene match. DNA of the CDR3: TGCAGCGTTCGGGACAGGGCGAGCTCCTACAATGAGCAGTTCTTC. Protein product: CSVRDRASSYNEQFF.

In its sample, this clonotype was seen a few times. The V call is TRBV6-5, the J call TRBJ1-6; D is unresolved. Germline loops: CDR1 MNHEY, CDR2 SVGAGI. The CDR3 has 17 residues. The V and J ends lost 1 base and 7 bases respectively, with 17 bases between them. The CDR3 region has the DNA TGTGCCAGCAGTTACTTTCCCGGGCCCCGAGAAAATTCACCCCTCCACTTT. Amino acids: CASSYFPGPRENSPLHF.

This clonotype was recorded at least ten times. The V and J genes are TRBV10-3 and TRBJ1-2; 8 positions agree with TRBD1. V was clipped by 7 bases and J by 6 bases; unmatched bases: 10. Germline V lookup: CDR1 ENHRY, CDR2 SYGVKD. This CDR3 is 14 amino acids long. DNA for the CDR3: TGTGCCATCATGCCAGGGGGCGGTGTCGATGGCTACACCTTC. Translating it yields CAIMPGGGVDGYTF.

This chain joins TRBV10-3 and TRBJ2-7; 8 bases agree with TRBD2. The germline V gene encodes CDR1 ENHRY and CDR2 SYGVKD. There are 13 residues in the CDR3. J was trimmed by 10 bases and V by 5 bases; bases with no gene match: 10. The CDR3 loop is CAISTDGGAQQYF. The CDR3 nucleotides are TGTGCCATCAGTACCGACGGGGGGGCTCAACAGTACTTC.

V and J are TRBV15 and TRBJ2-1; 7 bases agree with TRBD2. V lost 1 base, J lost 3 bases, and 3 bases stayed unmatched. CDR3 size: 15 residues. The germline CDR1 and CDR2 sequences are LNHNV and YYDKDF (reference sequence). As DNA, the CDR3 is TGTGCCACCAGCAGAGCACTAGCGAGCTACAATGAGCAGTTCTTC. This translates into CATSRALASYNEQFF.

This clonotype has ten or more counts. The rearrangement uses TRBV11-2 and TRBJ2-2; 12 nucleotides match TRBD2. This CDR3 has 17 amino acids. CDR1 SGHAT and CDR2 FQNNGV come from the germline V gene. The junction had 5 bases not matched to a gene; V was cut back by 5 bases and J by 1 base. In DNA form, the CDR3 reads TGTGCCAGCAGCCTTAGACTAGCGGGAGTGAACACCGGGGAGCTGTTTTTT. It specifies CASSLRLAGVNTGELFF. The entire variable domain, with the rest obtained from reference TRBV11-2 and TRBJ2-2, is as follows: EAGVAQSPRYKIIEKRQSVAFWCNPISGHATLYWYQQILGQGPKLLIQFQNNGVVDDSQLPKDRFSAERLKGVDSTLKIQPAKLEDSAVYLCASSLRLAGVNTGELFFGEGSRLTVL.

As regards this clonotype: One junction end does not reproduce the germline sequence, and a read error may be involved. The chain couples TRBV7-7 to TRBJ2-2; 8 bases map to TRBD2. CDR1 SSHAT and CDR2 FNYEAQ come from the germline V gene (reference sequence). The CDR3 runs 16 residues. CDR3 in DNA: TGTGCTAGCAGCTTAGCGGCGGGAGGTAACACCGGGGAGCTGTTTTTT. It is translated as CASSLAAGGNTGELFF.

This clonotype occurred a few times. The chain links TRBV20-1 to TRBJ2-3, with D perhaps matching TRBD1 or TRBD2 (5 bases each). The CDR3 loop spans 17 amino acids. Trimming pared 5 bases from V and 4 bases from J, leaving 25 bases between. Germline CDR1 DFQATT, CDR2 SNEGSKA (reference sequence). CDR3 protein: CSADPPGARLSSDTQYF. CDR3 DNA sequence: TGCAGTGCTGATCCCCCCGGGGCCAGATTGTCATCAGATACGCAGTATTTT.

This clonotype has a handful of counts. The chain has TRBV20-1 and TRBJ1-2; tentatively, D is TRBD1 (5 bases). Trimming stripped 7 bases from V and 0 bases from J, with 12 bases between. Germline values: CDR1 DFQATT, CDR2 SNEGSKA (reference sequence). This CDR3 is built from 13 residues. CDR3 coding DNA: TGCAGTGTCACAGGAGAACCTAACTATGGCTACACCTTC. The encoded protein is CSVTGEPNYGYTF.

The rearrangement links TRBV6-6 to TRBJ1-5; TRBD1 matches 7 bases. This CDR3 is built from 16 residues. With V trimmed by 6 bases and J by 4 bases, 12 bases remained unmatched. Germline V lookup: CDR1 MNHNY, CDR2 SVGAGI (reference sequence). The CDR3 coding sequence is TGTGCCAGCAGAATCGGGAGGGACAGCCGTAATCAGCCCCAGCATTTT. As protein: CASRIGRDSRNQPQHF.

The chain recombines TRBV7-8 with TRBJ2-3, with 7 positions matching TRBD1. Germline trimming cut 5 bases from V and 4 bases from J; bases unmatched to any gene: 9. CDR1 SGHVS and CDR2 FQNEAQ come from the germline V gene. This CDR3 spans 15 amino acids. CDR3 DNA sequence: TGTGCCAGCAGCCTCACAGGGGTAGGAGCAGATACGCAGTATTTT. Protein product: CASSLTGVGADTQYF.

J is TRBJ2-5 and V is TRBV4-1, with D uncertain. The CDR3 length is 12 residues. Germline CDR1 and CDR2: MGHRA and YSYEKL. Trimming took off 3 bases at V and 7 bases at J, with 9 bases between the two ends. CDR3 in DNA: TGCGCCAGCAGCCAGATCGTCGGGACCCAGTACTTC. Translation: CASSQIVGTQYF.

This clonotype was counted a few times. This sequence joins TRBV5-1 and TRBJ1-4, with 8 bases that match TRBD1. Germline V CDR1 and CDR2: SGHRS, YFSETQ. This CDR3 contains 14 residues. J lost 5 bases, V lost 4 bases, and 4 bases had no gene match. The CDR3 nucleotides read TGCGCCAGCAGCAGGACAGGGAGAAATGAAAAACTGTTTTTT. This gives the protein CASSRTGRNEKLFF.

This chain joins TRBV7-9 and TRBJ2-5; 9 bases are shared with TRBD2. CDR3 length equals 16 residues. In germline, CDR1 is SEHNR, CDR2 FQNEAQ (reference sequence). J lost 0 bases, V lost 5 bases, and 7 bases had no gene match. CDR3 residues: CASSLSSGVYQETQYF. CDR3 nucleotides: TGTGCCAGCAGCCTGTCTAGCGGGGTGTACCAAGAGACCCAGTACTTC.

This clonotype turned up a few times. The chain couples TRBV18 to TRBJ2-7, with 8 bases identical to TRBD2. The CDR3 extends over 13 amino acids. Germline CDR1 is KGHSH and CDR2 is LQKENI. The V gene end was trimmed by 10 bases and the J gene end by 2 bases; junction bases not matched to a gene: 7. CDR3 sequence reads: CATSLGGAYEQYF. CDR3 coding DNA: TGTGCCACCAGTCTCGGGGGGGCCTACGAGCAGTACTTC. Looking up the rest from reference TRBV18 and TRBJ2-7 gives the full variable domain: NAGVMQNPRHLVRRRGQEARLRCSPMKGHSHVYWYRQLPEEGLKFMVYLQKENIIDESGMPKERFSAEFPKEGPSILRIQQVVRGDSAAYFCATSLGGAYEQYFGPGTRLTVT.

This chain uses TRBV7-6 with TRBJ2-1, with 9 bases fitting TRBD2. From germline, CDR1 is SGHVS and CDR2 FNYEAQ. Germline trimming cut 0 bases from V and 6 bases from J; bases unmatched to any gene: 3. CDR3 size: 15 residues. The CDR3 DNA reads TGTGCCAGCAGCTTAGCGGTAGCGGGGGCCAATGAGCAGTTCTTC. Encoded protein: CASSLAVAGANEQFF.

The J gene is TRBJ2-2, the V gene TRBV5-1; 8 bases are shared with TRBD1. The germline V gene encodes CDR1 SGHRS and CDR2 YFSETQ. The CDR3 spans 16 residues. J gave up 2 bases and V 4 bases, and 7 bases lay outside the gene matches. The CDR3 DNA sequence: TGCGCCAGCAGCCCGGACAGGGCACTTAACACCGGGGAGCTGTTTTTT. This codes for CASSPDRALNTGELFF.

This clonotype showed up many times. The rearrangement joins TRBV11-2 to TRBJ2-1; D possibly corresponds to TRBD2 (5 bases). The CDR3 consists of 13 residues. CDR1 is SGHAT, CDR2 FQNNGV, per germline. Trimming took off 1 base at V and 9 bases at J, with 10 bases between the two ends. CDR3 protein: CASSLAAGGEQFF. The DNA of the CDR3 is TGTGCCAGCAGCTTAGCTGCAGGAGGTGAGCAGTTCTTC. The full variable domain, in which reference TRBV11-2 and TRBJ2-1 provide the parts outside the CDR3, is EAGVAQSPRYKIIEKRQSVAFWCNPISGHATLYWYQQILGQGPKLLIQFQNNGVVDDSQLPKDRFSAERLKGVDSTLKIQPAKLEDSAVYLCASSLAAGGEQFFGPGTRLTVL.